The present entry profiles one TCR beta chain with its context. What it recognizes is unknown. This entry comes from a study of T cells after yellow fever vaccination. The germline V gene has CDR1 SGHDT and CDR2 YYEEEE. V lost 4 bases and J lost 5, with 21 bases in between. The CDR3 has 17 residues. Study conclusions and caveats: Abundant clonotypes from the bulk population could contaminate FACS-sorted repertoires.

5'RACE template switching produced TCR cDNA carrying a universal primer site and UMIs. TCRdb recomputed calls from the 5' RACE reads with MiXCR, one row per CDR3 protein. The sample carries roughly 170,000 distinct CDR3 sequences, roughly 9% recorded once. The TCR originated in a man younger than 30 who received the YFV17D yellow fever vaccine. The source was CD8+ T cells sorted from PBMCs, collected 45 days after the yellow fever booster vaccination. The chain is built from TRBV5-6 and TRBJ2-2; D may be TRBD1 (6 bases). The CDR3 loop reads CASSPGSGVYTTGELFF. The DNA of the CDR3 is TGTGCCAGCAGCCCTGGGTCAGGGGTCTACACGACCGGGGAGCTGTTTTTT.